This TCR beta chain is drawn from a study of OX40 agonist ivuxolimab in advanced cancers. About the study: Subjects had a mean age of about 60 years, with a range of about 23 to 90; around 80% were male. Three patients responded partially, comprising one with hepatocellular carcinoma and two with cutaneous melanoma. Overall study findings and caveats: CD4+ T cells averaged fewer expanded clones than CD8+ T cells. Dosing at 0.1 to 3.0 mg/kg was accompanied by clonal expansion of CD4+ and CD8+ blood T cells by week 6.

Sequencing was performed with immunoSEQ multiplex PCR; in TCRdb, only in-frame clones are kept and a portion is missing. The sample has about 76,000 clones, 85% to 90% seen once. Germline values: CDR1 LNHDA, CDR2 SQIVND (reference sequence). V shed 3 bases and J shed 4 bases, with 15 bases lying between them. This CDR3 comprises 15 residues. A note on this clone: Its antigen is not known.

The starting material was CD4+ or CD8+ T cells sorted from blood, obtained in a trial of the OX40 agonist ivuxolimab. The chain links TRBV19 to TRBJ1-1; tentative D call: TRBD1 (6 bases). The clonotype comes from an adult with an advanced solid tumor such as melanoma, head and neck, liver or kidney cancer. The CDR3 DNA sequence: TGTGCCAGTAGTATCGGGCGGGGGCTGGGCACTGAAGCTTTCTTT. As protein: CASSIGRGLGTEAFF.